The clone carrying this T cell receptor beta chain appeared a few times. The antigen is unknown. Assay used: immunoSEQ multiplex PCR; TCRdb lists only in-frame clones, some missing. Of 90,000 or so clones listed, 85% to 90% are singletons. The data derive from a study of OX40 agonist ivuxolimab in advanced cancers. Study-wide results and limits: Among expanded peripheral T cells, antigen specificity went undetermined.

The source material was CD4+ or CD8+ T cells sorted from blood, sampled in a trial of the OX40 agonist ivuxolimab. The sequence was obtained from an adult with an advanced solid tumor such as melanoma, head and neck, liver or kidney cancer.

The CDR3 DNA reads TGTGCCAGCAGCCTCGCCCCCACGGGGGCCACCAATGGCTACACCTTC. Its translation is CASSLAPTGATNGYTF. This chain connects TRBV9 to TRBJ1-2; TRBD1 might be the D (6 bases). This CDR3 has 16 amino acids. Germline CDR1 is SGDLS and CDR2 is YYNGEE. Trimming took 4 bases from V and 6 from J, leaving 22 bases between them. The whole variable domain, remainder taken from reference TRBV9 and TRBJ1-2, is DSGVTQTPKHLITATGQRVTLRCSPRSGDLSVYWYQQSLDQGLQFLIQYYNGEERAKGNILERFSAQQFPDLHSELNLSSLELGDSALYFCASSLAPTGATNGYTFGSGTRLTVV.